The clone carrying this TCR beta chain was detected once. The V gene's germline CDR1 is SGHDT and CDR2 YYEEEE. V was trimmed by 0 bases and J by 8 bases, leaving 5 bases between them. CDR3 length: 11 residues. This record belongs to a study of T cells in tuberculosis. Time point given: new active TB diagnosis, blood taken before or within 7 days of starting treatment. Assay used: immunoSEQ multiplex PCR; TCRdb lists only in-frame clones, some missing. Of about 34,000 clones in the sample, around 93% were seen once. The chain joins TRBV5-6 to TRBJ1-2; D gene uncertain. The sample in question was PBMCs, obtained at tuberculosis diagnosis. This clonotype originated in an adult with tuberculosis. DNA for the CDR3: TGTGCCAGCAGCTTGGGAGGAGGCTACACCTTC. Residues: CASSLGGGYTF.